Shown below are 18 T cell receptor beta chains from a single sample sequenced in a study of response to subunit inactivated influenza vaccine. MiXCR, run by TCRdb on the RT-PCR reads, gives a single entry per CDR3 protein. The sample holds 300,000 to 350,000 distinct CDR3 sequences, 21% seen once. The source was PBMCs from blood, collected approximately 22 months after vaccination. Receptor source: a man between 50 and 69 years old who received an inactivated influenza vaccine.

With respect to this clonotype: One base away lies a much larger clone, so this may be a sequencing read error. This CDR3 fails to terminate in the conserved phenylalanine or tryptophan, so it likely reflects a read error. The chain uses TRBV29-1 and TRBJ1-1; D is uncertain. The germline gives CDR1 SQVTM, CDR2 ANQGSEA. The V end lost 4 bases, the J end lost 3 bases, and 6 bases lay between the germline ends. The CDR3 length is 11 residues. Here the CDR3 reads CSVAFDTEAFS. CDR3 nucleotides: TGCAGCGTTGCATTTGACACTGAAGCTTTCTCT.

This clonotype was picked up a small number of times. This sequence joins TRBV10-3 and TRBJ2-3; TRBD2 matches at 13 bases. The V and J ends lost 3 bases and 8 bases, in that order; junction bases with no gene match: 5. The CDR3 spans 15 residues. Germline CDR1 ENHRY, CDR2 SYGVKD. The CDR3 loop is CAISDRTSGGGTQYF. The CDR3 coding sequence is TGTGCCATCAGTGACAGGACTAGCGGGGGTGGTACGCAGTATTTT.

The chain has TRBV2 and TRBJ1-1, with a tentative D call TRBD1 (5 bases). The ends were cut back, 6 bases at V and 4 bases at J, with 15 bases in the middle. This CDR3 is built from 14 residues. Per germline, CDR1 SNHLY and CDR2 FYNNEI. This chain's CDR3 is CASRGDSSVTEAFF. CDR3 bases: TGTGCCAGCAGAGGGGACTCCTCCGTCACTGAAGCTTTCTTT.

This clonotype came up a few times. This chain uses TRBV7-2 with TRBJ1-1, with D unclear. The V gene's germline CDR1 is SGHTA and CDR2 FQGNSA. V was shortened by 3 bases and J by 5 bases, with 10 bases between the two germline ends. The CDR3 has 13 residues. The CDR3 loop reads CASSFAGRTEAFF. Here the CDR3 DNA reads TGTGCCAGCAGCTTCGCCGGGAGGACTGAAGCTTTCTTT.

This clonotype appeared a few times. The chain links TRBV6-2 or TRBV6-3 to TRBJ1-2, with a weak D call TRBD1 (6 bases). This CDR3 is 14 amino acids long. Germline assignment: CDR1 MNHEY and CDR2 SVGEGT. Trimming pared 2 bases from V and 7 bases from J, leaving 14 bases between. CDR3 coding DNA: TGTGCCAGCAGTTACGGGCGGGGGCTTTCTGGCTACACCTTC. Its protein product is CASSYGRGLSGYTF.

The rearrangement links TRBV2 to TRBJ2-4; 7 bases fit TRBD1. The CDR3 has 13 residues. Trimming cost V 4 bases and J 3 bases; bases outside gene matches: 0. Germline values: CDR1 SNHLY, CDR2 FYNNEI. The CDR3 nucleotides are TGTGCCAGCAGTGGACAGGGCAAAAACATTCAGTACTTC. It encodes CASSGQGKNIQYF.

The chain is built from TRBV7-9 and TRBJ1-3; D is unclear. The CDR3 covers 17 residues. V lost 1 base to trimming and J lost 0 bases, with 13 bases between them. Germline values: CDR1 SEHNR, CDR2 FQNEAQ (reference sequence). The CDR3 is CASSLDRNYPSGNTIYF. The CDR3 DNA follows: TGTGCCAGCAGCTTAGATCGAAACTATCCCTCTGGAAACACCATATATTTT.

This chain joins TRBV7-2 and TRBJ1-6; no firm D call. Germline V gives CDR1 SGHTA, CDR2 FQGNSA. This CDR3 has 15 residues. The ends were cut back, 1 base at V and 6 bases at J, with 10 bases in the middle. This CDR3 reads CASSLELTLNSPLHF. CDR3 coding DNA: TGTGCCAGCAGCTTAGAACTGACACTTAATTCACCCCTCCACTTT.

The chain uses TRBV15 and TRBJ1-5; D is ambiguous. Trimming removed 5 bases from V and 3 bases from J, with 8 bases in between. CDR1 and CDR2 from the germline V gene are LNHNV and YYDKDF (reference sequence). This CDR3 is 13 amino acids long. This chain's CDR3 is CATSAVNNQPQHF. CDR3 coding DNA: TGTGCCACCAGCGCCGTTAACAATCAGCCCCAGCATTTT. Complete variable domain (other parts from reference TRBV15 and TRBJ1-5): DAMVIQNPRYQVTQFGKPVTLSCSQTLNHNVMYWYQQKSSQAPKLLFHYYDKDFNNEADTPDNFQSRRPNTSFCFLDIRSPGLGDTAMYLCATSAVNNQPQHFGDGTRLSIL.

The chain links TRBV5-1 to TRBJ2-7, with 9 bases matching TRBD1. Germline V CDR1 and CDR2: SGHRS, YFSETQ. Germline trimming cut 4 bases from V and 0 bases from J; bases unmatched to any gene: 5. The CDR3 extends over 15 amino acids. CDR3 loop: CASSGGTGISYEQYF. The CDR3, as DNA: TGCGCCAGCAGCGGCGGGACAGGGATCTCCTACGAGCAGTACTTC.

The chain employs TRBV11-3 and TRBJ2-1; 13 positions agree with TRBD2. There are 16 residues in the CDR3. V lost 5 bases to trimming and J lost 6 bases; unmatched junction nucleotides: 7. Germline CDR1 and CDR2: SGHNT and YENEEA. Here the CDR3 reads CASSARGLAGTNEQFF. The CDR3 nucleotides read TGTGCCAGCAGCGCCAGGGGACTAGCGGGAACCAATGAGCAGTTCTTC.

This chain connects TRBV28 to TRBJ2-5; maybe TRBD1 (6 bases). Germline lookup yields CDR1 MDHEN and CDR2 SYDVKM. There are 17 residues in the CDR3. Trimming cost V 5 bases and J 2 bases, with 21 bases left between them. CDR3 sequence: CASSPILNREMQETQYF. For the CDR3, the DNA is TGTGCCAGCAGTCCAATCCTAAACAGGGAAATGCAAGAGACCCAGTACTTC.

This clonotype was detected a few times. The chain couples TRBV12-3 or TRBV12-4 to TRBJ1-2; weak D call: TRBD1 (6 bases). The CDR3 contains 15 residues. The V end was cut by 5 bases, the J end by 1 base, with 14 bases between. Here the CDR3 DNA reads TGTGCCAGCAGTCCTACCGGGACACTTAACTATGGCTACACCTTC. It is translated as CASSPTGTLNYGYTF.

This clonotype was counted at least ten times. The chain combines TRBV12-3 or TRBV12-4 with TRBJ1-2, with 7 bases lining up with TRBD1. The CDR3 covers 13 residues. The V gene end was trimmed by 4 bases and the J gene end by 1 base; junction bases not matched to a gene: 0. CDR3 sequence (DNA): TGTGCCAGCAGTTACAGGGGTAACTATGGCTACACCTTC. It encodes CASSYRGNYGYTF.

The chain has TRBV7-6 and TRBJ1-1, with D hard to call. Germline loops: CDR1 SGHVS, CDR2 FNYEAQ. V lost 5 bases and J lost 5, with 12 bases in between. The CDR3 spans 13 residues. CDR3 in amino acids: CASSTTMGTEAFF. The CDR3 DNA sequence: TGTGCCAGCAGCACTACAATGGGGACTGAAGCTTTCTTT.

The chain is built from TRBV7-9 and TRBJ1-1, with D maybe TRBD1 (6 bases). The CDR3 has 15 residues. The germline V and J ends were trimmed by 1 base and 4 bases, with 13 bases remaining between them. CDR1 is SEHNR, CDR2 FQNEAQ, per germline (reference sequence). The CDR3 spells CASSLVLGASTEAFF. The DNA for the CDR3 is TGTGCCAGCAGCTTAGTTCTGGGGGCAAGCACTGAAGCTTTCTTT.

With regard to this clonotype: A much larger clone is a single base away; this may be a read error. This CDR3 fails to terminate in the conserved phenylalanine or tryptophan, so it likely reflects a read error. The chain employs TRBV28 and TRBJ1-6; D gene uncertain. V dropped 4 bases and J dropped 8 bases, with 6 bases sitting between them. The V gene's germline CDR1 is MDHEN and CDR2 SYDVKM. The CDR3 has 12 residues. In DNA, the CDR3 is TGTGCCAGCAGTTCGTGGGATTCACCCCTCCACCTT. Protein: CASSSWDSPLHL.

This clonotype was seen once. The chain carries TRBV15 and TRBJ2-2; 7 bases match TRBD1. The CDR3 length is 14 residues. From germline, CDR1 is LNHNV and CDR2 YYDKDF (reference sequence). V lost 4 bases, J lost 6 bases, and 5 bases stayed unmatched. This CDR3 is CATSISGTAGELFF. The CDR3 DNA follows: TGTGCCACCAGCATCTCCGGGACAGCCGGGGAGCTGTTTTTT.